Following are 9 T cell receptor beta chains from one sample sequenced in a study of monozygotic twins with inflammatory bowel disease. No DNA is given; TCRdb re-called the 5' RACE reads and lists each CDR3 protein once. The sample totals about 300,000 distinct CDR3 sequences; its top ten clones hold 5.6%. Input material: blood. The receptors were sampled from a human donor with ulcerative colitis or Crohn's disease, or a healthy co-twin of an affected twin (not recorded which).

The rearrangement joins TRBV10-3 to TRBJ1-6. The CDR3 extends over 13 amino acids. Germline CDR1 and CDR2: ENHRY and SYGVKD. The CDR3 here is CAISQENNSPLHF.

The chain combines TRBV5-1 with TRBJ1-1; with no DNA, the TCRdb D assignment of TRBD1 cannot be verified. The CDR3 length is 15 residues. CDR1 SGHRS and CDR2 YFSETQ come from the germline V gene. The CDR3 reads CASRYGQGKDTEAFF.

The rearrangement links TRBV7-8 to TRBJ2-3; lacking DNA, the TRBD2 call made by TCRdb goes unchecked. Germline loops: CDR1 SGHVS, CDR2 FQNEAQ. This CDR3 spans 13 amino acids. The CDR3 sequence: CASRAGMTDTQYF.

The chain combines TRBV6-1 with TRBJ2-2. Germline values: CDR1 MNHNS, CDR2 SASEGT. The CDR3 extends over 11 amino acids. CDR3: CASSPGGELFF.

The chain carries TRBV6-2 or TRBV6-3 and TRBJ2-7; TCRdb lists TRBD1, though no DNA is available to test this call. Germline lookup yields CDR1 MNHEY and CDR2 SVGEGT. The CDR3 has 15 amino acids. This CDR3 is CASSSGTGIVHEQYF.

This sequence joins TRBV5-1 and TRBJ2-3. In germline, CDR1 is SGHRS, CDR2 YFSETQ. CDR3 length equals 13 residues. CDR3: CASSLEMGDTQYF. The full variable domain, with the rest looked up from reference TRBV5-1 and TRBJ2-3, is KAGVTQTPRYLIKTRGQQVTLSCSPISGHRSVSWYQQTPGQGLQFLFEYFSETQRNKGNFPGRFSGRQFSNSRSEMNVSTLELGDSALYLCASSLEMGDTQYFGPGTRLTVL.

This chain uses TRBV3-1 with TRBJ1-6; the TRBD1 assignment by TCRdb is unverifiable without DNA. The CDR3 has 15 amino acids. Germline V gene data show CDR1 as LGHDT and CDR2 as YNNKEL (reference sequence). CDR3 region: CASRTGTGHNSPLHF.

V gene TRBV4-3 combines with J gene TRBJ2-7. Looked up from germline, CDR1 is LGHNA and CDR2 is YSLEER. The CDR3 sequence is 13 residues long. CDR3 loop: CASSQDLLDEQYF.

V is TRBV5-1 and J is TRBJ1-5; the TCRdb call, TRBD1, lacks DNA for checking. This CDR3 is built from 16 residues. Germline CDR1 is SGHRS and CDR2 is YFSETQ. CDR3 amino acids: CASSLLPAGDNQPQHF.